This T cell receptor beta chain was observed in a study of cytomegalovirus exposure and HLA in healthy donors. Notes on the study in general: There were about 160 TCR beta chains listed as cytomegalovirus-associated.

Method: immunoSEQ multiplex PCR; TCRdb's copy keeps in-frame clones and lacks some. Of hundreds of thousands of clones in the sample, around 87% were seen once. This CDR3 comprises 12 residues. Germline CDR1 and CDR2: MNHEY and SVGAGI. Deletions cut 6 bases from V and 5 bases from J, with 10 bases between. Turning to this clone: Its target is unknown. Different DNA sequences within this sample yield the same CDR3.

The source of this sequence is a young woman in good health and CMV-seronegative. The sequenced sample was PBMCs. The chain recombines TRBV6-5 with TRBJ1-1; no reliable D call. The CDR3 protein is CASSRGSTEAFF. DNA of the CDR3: TGTGCCAGCAGCCGCGGGAGTACTGAAGCTTTCTTT.